A single sample gave rise to the 27 T cell receptor beta chains below, sequenced in a study of T cell changes during pregnancy in multiple sclerosis. Using immunoSEQ multiplex PCR, the repertoire was profiled, and TCRdb retains in-frame clones only, with some absent. The table includes about 22,000 clones, approximately 92% detected once. Sequencing was performed on CD8+ T cells from peripheral blood mononuclear cells, taken in the third trimester of pregnancy. The source is a female donor with multiple sclerosis, enrolled in a pregnancy study.

The V call is TRBV7-6, the J call TRBJ1-1; 10 bases align to TRBD1. There are 13 residues in the CDR3. The ends lost 5 bases at V and 4 bases at J; junction bases unmatched: 1. Germline V gene data show CDR1 as SGHVS and CDR2 as FNYEAQ. This chain's CDR3 is CASSRTGGTEAFF. DNA of the CDR3: TGTGCCAGCAGCCGGACAGGGGGCACTGAAGCTTTCTTT.

J is TRBJ2-4 and V is TRBV7-8; 9 bases are shared with TRBD1. The germline V gene encodes CDR1 SGHVS and CDR2 FQNEAQ. The CDR3 covers 12 residues. The J segment lost 15 bases and the V segment lost 5 bases, leaving 8 bases of the junction unmatched. The CDR3 protein is CASSTGQGSGYF. CDR3 coding DNA: TGTGCCAGCAGCACGGGACAGGGCTCCGGGTACTTC.

This chain connects TRBV9 to TRBJ1-5, with 9 bases matching TRBD1. The CDR3 length is 19 residues. The ends lost 4 bases at V and 1 base at J; junction bases unmatched: 15. Germline V gene lookup returns CDR1 SGDLS and CDR2 YYNGEE. Here the CDR3 reads CASSRGADRGLDSNQPQHF. CDR3 nucleotide sequence: TGTGCCAGCAGCCGAGGGGCGGACAGGGGCCTCGACAGCAATCAGCCCCAGCATTTT.

This chain links TRBV30 with TRBJ2-1, with D possibly matching TRBD1 (7 bases). Germline V gene sequence: CDR1 GTSNPN, CDR2 SVGIG (reference sequence). The CDR3 consists of 13 residues. Trimming removed 2 bases at V and 9 bases at J, with 14 bases between. The CDR3 bases are TGTGCCTGGAGTCGCCAGGGGGGTAGTGAGCAGTTCTTC. Amino acid sequence: CAWSRQGGSEQFF.

The rearrangement uses TRBV7-2 and TRBJ2-6; 8 bases map to TRBD1. This CDR3 is built from 18 residues. CDR1 SGHTA and CDR2 FQGNSA come from the germline V gene. V was pared by 4 bases and J by 3 bases, with 11 bases of the junction left unmatched. The CDR3 nucleotides read TGTGCCAGCAGCTGGGCGTGGCAGGGGGCCGATGGGGCCAACGTCCTGACTTTC. As protein: CASSWAWQGADGANVLTF.

The genes are TRBV5-3 and TRBJ2-7; D gene unclear. TRBV5-3 has ORF status, its function being uncertain. Trimming took 3 bases from V and 1 from J, leaving 14 bases between them. The CDR3 sequence is 15 residues long. The CDR3 DNA is TGTGCCAGAAGCTCTAGATTGAGCACGTCCTACGAGCAGTACTTC. Amino acids: CARSSRLSTSYEQYF.

This clone was observed a single time. The chain joins TRBV13 to TRBJ2-1, with 10 nucleotides matching TRBD1. CDR1 PRHDT and CDR2 FYEKMQ come from the germline V gene (reference sequence). V was pared by 5 bases and J by 7 bases, with 8 bases of the junction left unmatched. The CDR3 runs 15 residues. The chain's CDR3 is CASSLRDRGLNEQFF. CDR3 bases: TGTGCCAGCAGCCTCCGGGACAGGGGCCTAAATGAGCAGTTCTTC. Based on the CDR3 plus reference TRBV13 and TRBJ2-1, the full variable domain is AAGVIQSPRHLIKEKRETATLKCYPIPRHDTVYWYQQGPGQDPQFLISFYEKMQSDKGSIPDRFSAQQFSDYHSELNMSSLELGDSALYFCASSLRDRGLNEQFFGPGTRLTVL.

V and J are TRBV12-5 and TRBJ2-3; the D is unclear. The CDR3 loop spans 15 amino acids. V was shortened by 6 bases and J by 5 bases, with 18 bases between the two germline ends. Germline V gives CDR1 LGHNT, CDR2 FRNRAP. The CDR3 bases are TGTGCTAGTGGATCAGATTACGACTTGGGAGATACGCAGTATTTT. Translated: CASGSDYDLGDTQYF. Full variable domain (rest looked up from reference TRBV12-5 and TRBJ2-3): DARVTQTPRHKVTEMGQEVTMRCQPILGHNTVFWYRQTMMQGLELLAYFRNRAPLDDSGMPKDRFSAEMPDATLATLKIQPSEPRDSAVYFCASGSDYDLGDTQYFGPGTRLTVL.

V is TRBV4-1 and J is TRBJ2-1; possibly TRBD2 for D (5 bases). Trimming removed 0 bases at V and 6 bases at J, with 15 bases between. The CDR3 sequence is 16 residues long. Germline lookup yields CDR1 MGHRA and CDR2 YSYEKL. CDR3 sequence: CASSQDWAGSVNEQFF. CDR3 DNA: TGCGCCAGCAGCCAAGATTGGGCGGGTAGTGTCAATGAGCAGTTCTTC.

The chain links TRBV11-2 to TRBJ2-1; 14 bases align to TRBD2. CDR1 and CDR2 from the germline V gene are SGHAT and FQNNGV. V lost 5 bases to trimming and J lost 8 bases; unmatched junction nucleotides: 5. The CDR3 runs 15 residues. CDR3 protein: CASSRLAGGPDEQFF. The CDR3 DNA reads TGTGCCAGCAGCAGACTAGCGGGGGGGCCAGATGAGCAGTTCTTC.

The chain combines TRBV6-5 with TRBJ2-1; 11 positions agree with TRBD1. This CDR3 has 15 amino acids. Trimming removed 6 bases from V and 8 bases from J; junction bases left unmatched: 9. Germline lookup yields CDR1 MNHEY and CDR2 SVGAGI. The CDR3 region is CASSFIGQGADEQFF. The CDR3 DNA is TGTGCCAGCAGCTTTATAGGACAGGGGGCGGATGAGCAGTTCTTC.

The sample holds one count of this clone. The V and J genes are TRBV15 and TRBJ1-5, with D perhaps TRBD1 (5 bases). V was trimmed by 0 bases and J by 2 bases, leaving 23 bases between them. This CDR3 has 20 residues. The V gene's germline CDR1 is LNHNV and CDR2 YYDKDF (reference sequence). The CDR3 bases are TGTGCCACCAGCAGAGACCCTTTTAGGCCGGGGGGGATAGGCAATCAGCCCCAGCATTTT. It codes for CATSRDPFRPGGIGNQPQHF.

The chain links TRBV7-9 to TRBJ1-3, with 7 positions matching TRBD1. Germline V gives CDR1 SEHNR, CDR2 FQNEAQ (reference sequence). With V trimmed by 3 bases and J by 0 bases, 5 bases remained unmatched. There are 16 residues in the CDR3. The CDR3 coding sequence is TGTGCCAGCAGCTTCACACAGGGGAGCTCTGGAAACACCATATATTTT. This gives the protein CASSFTQGSSGNTIYF.

The chain joins TRBV7-2 to TRBJ1-1; D uncertain. This CDR3 is built from 14 residues. Germline values: CDR1 SGHTA, CDR2 FQGNSA. Trimming shortened V by 5 bases and J by 5 bases, and 15 bases separated the two germline ends. In DNA form, the CDR3 reads TGTGCCAGCAGCCCCAACCCGGTGGTAACTGAAGCTTTCTTT. It is translated as CASSPNPVVTEAFF. Based on the CDR3 plus reference TRBV7-2 and TRBJ1-1, the full variable domain is GAGVSQSPSNKVTEKGKDVELRCDPISGHTALYWYRQSLGQGLEFLIYFQGNSAPDKSGLPSDRFSAERTGGSVSTLTIQRTQQEDSAVYLCASSPNPVVTEAFFGQGTRLTVV.

The chain recombines TRBV7-9 with TRBJ1-4; D not resolved. Germline-derived CDR1 and CDR2 are SEHNR and FQNEAQ (reference sequence). CDR3 length: 12 amino acids. Between the trimmed V and J ends, which lost 1 base and 7 bases, there was a span of 4 bases. The CDR3: CASSLVAEKLFF. CDR3 in DNA: TGTGCCAGCAGCTTAGTGGCTGAAAAACTGTTTTTT.

The chain has TRBV28 and TRBJ1-3; possibly TRBD1 for D (6 bases). V was trimmed by 3 bases and J by 2 bases, leaving 23 bases between them. CDR1 and CDR2 (germline): MDHEN, SYDVKM. The CDR3 covers 19 residues. The CDR3 region is CASSFSTLQGKQAGNTIYF. In nucleotides, the CDR3 is TGTGCCAGCAGTTTTTCGACCTTACAGGGAAAGCAAGCTGGAAACACCATATATTTT.

The chain joins TRBV7-8 to TRBJ1-2, with 7 bases aligning to TRBD1. The V gene's germline CDR1 is SGHVS and CDR2 FQNEAQ. This CDR3 has 13 residues. The V gene end was trimmed by 4 bases and the J gene end by 8 bases; junction bases not matched to a gene: 7. This CDR3 is CASSYRQGKGYTF. CDR3 coding DNA: TGTGCCAGCAGCTATAGACAGGGAAAAGGCTACACCTTC.

The chain carries TRBV6-1 and TRBJ1-1; D gene unclear. Trimming shortened V by 2 bases and J by 4 bases, and 8 bases separated the two germline ends. The CDR3 sequence is 13 residues long. Germline V lookup: CDR1 MNHNS, CDR2 SASEGT. The CDR3, as DNA: TGTGCCAGCAGTGAACAGGTTAGCACTGAAGCTTTCTTT. It is translated as CASSEQVSTEAFF.

The chain carries TRBV19 and TRBJ2-7; weak D call: TRBD2 (6 bases). This CDR3 has 14 residues. The germline gives CDR1 LNHDA, CDR2 SQIVND (reference sequence). Trimming cost V 3 bases and J 1 base, with 10 bases left between them. The CDR3 DNA reads as TGTGCCAGTAGTATTTACCGGGAGTCCTACGAGCAGTACTTC. Amino acids: CASSIYRESYEQYF.

CDR3 loop: CASSYSGGLVTDTQYF. CDR3 bases: TGTGCCAGTAGTTATAGCGGGGGACTCGTCACAGATACGCAGTATTTT. The V and J genes are TRBV19 and TRBJ2-3; 9 bases are a match to TRBD2. The V and J ends lost 5 bases and 2 bases, in that order; junction bases with no gene match: 8. Germline CDR1 and CDR2: LNHDA and SQIVND (reference sequence). The CDR3 has 16 amino acids.

The CDR3, as DNA: TGTGCCAGCAGTTCCTTTACGGGAGGAGACAATGAGCAGTTCTTC. It specifies CASSSFTGGDNEQFF. The chain uses TRBV6-7 and TRBJ2-1; 7 bases agree with TRBD2. TRBV6-7 qualifies as an ORF whose function is uncertain. V gave up 4 bases and J gave up 5 bases; unmatched junction bases: 8. This CDR3 is built from 15 residues.

The chain recombines TRBV4-3 with TRBJ2-7, with 9 bases matching TRBD1. The V and J ends lost 2 bases and 2 bases, in that order; junction bases with no gene match: 7. Germline values: CDR1 LGHNA, CDR2 YSLEER. The length of the CDR3 is 16 residues. The CDR3: CASSQTTGGFPYEQYF. In nucleotides, the CDR3 is TGCGCCAGCAGCCAAACAACAGGGGGCTTTCCCTACGAGCAGTACTTC.

The CDR3 DNA is TGTGCCAGCGCGCCCTCCGCCGATACGCAGTATTTT. Encoded protein: CASAPSADTQYF. The chain is built from TRBV21-1 and TRBJ2-3; TRBD2 was called by the table and not checked on the DNA. TRBV21-1 is termed a pseudogene. The CDR3 is 12 residues long.

The chain uses TRBV19 and TRBJ2-1, with TRBD2 identical over 12 bases. Germline values: CDR1 LNHDA, CDR2 SQIVND (reference sequence). The CDR3 is 15 amino acids. The J segment lost 6 bases and the V segment lost 3 bases, leaving 3 bases of the junction unmatched. The CDR3 region is CASSMTSGGSNEQFF. The DNA of the CDR3 is TGTGCCAGTAGTATGACTAGCGGGGGTTCCAATGAGCAGTTCTTC.

This clone was found once. The chain uses TRBV5-4 and TRBJ2-7; TRBD1 aligns across 10 bases. From germline, CDR1 is SGHNT and CDR2 YYREEE (reference sequence). This CDR3 has 15 amino acids. The V gene end was trimmed by 2 bases and the J gene end by 5 bases; junction bases not matched to a gene: 7. CDR3 in DNA: TGTGCCAGCAGCTTTAGAACGGGACAGGGGAACGAGCAGTACTTC. Translating gives CASSFRTGQGNEQYF.

The CDR3 sequence: CASSMSRLYYGYTF. In DNA form, the CDR3 reads TGTGCCAGTAGTATGTCCCGTCTTTACTATGGCTACACCTTC. V is TRBV19 and J is TRBJ1-2; unclear D gene. Trimming cost V 3 bases and J 3 bases, with 11 bases left between them. Germline V CDR1 and CDR2: LNHDA, SQIVND (reference sequence). This CDR3 is built from 14 residues. The full variable domain, completed using reference TRBV19 and TRBJ1-2, is DGGITQSPKYLFRKEGQNVTLSCEQNLNHDAMYWYRQDPGQGLRLIYYSQIVNDFQKGDIAEGYSVSREKKESFPLTVTSAQKNPTAFYLCASSMSRLYYGYTFGSGTRLTVV.

V and J are TRBV5-5 and TRBJ2-7; TRBD2 might be the D (6 bases). This CDR3 has 10 residues. Germline V gives CDR1 SGHKS, CDR2 YYEKEE (reference sequence). V was clipped by 5 bases and J by 7 bases, with 7 bases between them. CDR3 region: CASRGGEQYF. The CDR3 DNA reads TGTGCCAGCAGGGGAGGTGAGCAGTACTTC.